This T cell receptor (beta chain) was profiled in a study of blood T cell repertoires in COVID-19. The repertoire was sequenced with immunoSEQ multiplex PCR; TCRdb's copy has only in-frame clones and lacks some. There are some 410,000 clones in the sample; 85% to 90% occur only once, and about 0.89% lies in the top ten. The CDR3 extends over 14 amino acids. Germline V gene data show CDR1 as SGHTA and CDR2 as FQGTGA. Unmatched junction bases numbered 3, after V lost 4 bases and J lost 4 bases. The specimen sequenced was PBMCs or T cells enriched from blood (not recorded which). The chain combines TRBV7-3 with TRBJ2-2, with 7 bases matching TRBD1. The TCR sequence derives from a woman younger than 45 with acute COVID-19. The CDR3 DNA reads TGTGCCAGCAGCTCACCAGGGGGCACCGGGGAGCTGTTTTTT. It translates to CASSSPGGTGELFF.